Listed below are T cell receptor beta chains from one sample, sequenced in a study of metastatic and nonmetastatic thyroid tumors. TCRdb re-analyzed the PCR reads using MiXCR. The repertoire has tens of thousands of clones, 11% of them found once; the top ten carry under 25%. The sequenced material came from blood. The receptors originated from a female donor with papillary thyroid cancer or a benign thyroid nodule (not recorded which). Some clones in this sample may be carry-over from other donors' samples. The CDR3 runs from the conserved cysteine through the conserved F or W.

CDR3 protein: CASSRVPGGALDEQFF
J gene: TRBJ2-1
CDR3 length: 16
V gene: TRBV18

CDR3 protein: CSARAGQGTSGSKEQYF
J gene: TRBJ2-7
CDR3 length: 17
V gene: TRBV20-1

CDR3 protein: CASSLIAGGQETQYF
J gene: TRBJ2-5
CDR3 length: 15
V gene: TRBV5-8

CDR3 protein: CASSGLNYGYTF
J gene: TRBJ1-2
CDR3 length: 12
V gene: TRBV2

CDR3 protein: CASSQGLSGTAYEQYF
J gene: TRBJ2-7
CDR3 length: 16
V gene: TRBV3-1

CDR3 protein: CASSLGHGGSGPYEQYF
J gene: TRBJ2-7
CDR3 length: 17
V gene: TRBV5-4

CDR3 protein: CASSPDARGQDTQYF
J gene: TRBJ2-3
CDR3 length: 15
V gene: TRBV2

CDR3 protein: CASSLQGVPEAFF
J gene: TRBJ1-1
CDR3 length: 13
V gene: TRBV5-1

CDR3 protein: CASKPGTSYEQYF
J gene: TRBJ2-7
CDR3 length: 13
V gene: TRBV28

CDR3 protein: CASSELWSGTIQETQYF
J gene: TRBJ2-5
CDR3 length: 17
V gene: TRBV6-1

CDR3 protein: CATIREWVGTDTQYF
J gene: TRBJ2-3
CDR3 length: 15
V gene: TRBV15

CDR3 protein: CSASATSGRARLNNEQFF
J gene: TRBJ2-1
CDR3 length: 18
V gene: TRBV20-1

CDR3 protein: CASSGIAGEQETQYF
J gene: TRBJ2-5
CDR3 length: 15
V gene: TRBV6-1

CDR3 protein: CASSRLQGTLNGYTF
J gene: TRBJ1-2
CDR3 length: 15
V gene: TRBV7-9

CDR3 protein: CASQPRSSYEQYF
J gene: TRBJ2-7
CDR3 length: 13
V gene: TRBV27

CDR3 protein: CASSLGGPLWNEQFF
J gene: TRBJ2-1
CDR3 length: 15
V gene: TRBV11-3

CDR3 protein: CAISPDWPYEQYF
J gene: TRBJ2-7
CDR3 length: 13
V gene: TRBV6-1

CDR3 protein: CASSLRSGSYNEQFF
J gene: TRBJ2-1
CDR3 length: 15
V gene: TRBV11-1

CDR3 protein: CASSQEGQGWSPLHF
J gene: TRBJ1-6
CDR3 length: 15
V gene: TRBV28

CDR3 protein: CASGEDLSSYEQYF
J gene: TRBJ2-7
CDR3 length: 14
V gene: TRBV6-2/TRBV6-3

CDR3 protein: CASGQMAGLGYEQYF
J gene: TRBJ2-7
CDR3 length: 15
V gene: TRBV3-1

CDR3 protein: CASRDGTVNQLYGYTF
J gene: TRBJ1-2
CDR3 length: 16
V gene: TRBV27

CDR3 protein: CASSGSRGETQYF
J gene: TRBJ2-5
CDR3 length: 13
V gene: TRBV2

CDR3 protein: CSADSGRVNEQFF
J gene: TRBJ2-1
CDR3 length: 13
V gene: TRBV20-1

CDR3 protein: CASSPGQGGYNEQFF
J gene: TRBJ2-1
CDR3 length: 15
V gene: TRBV12-3/TRBV12-4

CDR3 protein: CASSLFGGVDEQYF
J gene: TRBJ2-7
CDR3 length: 14
V gene: TRBV5-4

CDR3 protein: CAWDFGVGRGVDEQFF
J gene: TRBJ2-1
CDR3 length: 16
V gene: TRBV30

CDR3 protein: CASSLEASGSLNNEQFF
J gene: TRBJ2-1
CDR3 length: 17
V gene: TRBV5-1

CDR3 protein: CASKGGGTGELFF
J gene: TRBJ2-2
CDR3 length: 13
V gene: TRBV6-1

CDR3 protein: CAWENDLYGYTF
J gene: TRBJ1-2
CDR3 length: 12
V gene: TRBV30

CDR3 protein: CANSYPRRGLALLYEQHF
J gene: TRBJ2-7
CDR3 length: 18
V gene: TRBV6-6

CDR3 protein: CASSPRTSARGDTQYF
J gene: TRBJ2-3
CDR3 length: 16
V gene: TRBV27

CDR3 protein: CSAKGGPSTDTQYF
J gene: TRBJ2-3
CDR3 length: 14
V gene: TRBV20-1

CDR3 protein: CASSSLKGLATEDFF
J gene: TRBJ1-1
CDR3 length: 15
V gene: TRBV27

CDR3 protein: CASSLDMNTEAFF
J gene: TRBJ1-1
CDR3 length: 13
V gene: TRBV7-9

CDR3 protein: CASSPGLAANTGELFF
J gene: TRBJ2-2
CDR3 length: 16
V gene: TRBV3-1

CDR3 protein: CASSTAASGEKLFF
J gene: TRBJ1-4
CDR3 length: 14
V gene: TRBV5-1

CDR3 protein: CASSQGRTSGGGYQETQYF
J gene: TRBJ2-5
CDR3 length: 19
V gene: TRBV4-1

CDR3 protein: CASSEQGAGSPPHF
J gene: TRBJ1-6
CDR3 length: 14
V gene: TRBV6-1

CDR3 protein: CASSPGTGGYTIYF
J gene: TRBJ1-3
CDR3 length: 14
V gene: TRBV7-2

CDR3 protein: CASTDGTSGRNEQFF
J gene: TRBJ2-1
CDR3 length: 15
V gene: TRBV6-1

CDR3 protein: CASSSWTGNEKLFF
J gene: TRBJ1-4
CDR3 length: 14
V gene: TRBV12-3/TRBV12-4

CDR3 protein: CASNAFRKYEQYF
J gene: TRBJ2-7
CDR3 length: 13
V gene: TRBV6-2/TRBV6-3

CDR3 protein: CASGESPGTSCEQYF
J gene: TRBJ2-7
CDR3 length: 15
V gene: TRBV10-2

CDR3 protein: CASSAGSEGQGTIYEQFF
J gene: TRBJ2-1
CDR3 length: 18
V gene: TRBV11-1

CDR3 protein: CASSTGNYGYTF
J gene: TRBJ1-2
CDR3 length: 12
V gene: TRBV12-3/TRBV12-4

CDR3 protein: CASSTGTSGSPIQETQYF
J gene: TRBJ2-5
CDR3 length: 18
V gene: TRBV11-3

CDR3 protein: CASGLGTGQPEETQYF
J gene: TRBJ2-5
CDR3 length: 16
V gene: TRBV12-5

CDR3 protein: CASSHGTVTDTQYF
J gene: TRBJ2-3
CDR3 length: 14
V gene: TRBV27

CDR3 protein: CASTHGYEQYF
J gene: TRBJ2-7
CDR3 length: 11
V gene: TRBV28

CDR3 protein: CASRIGTGVGIYGYTF
J gene: TRBJ1-2
CDR3 length: 16
V gene: TRBV2

CDR3 protein: CASSRYLNTEAFF
J gene: TRBJ1-1
CDR3 length: 13
V gene: TRBV27

CDR3 protein: CSARGTSGNYNEQFF
J gene: TRBJ2-1
CDR3 length: 15
V gene: TRBV20-1

CDR3 protein: CASSWSGNSNQPQHF
J gene: TRBJ1-5
CDR3 length: 15
V gene: TRBV6-1

CDR3 protein: CAWSEGDRLAKNIQYF
J gene: TRBJ2-4
CDR3 length: 16
V gene: TRBV30

CDR3 protein: CASPCWGDWTEAFF
J gene: TRBJ1-1
CDR3 length: 14
V gene: TRBV12-3/TRBV12-4

CDR3 protein: CASSVGTETYEQYF
J gene: TRBJ2-7
CDR3 length: 14
V gene: TRBV9

CDR3 protein: CASSESTVYNSPLHF
J gene: TRBJ1-6
CDR3 length: 15
V gene: TRBV5-4

CDR3 protein: CSARDRGRVYNEQFF
J gene: TRBJ2-1
CDR3 length: 15
V gene: TRBV20-1